This entry lists 23 T cell receptor beta chains sequenced from one sample in a study of T-cell reconstitution after alpha-beta-depleted transplantation in children. TCRbeta library construction was performed incorporating unique molecular identifiers. TCRdb re-called the PCR reads through MiXCR, storing one row per CDR3 protein. The profile shows fewer than 750,000 distinct CDR3 sequences, roughly 27% of them singletons. The specimen was PBMCs, collected before TCRalphabeta/CD19-depleted stem cell transplant. These receptors originate from a boy less than two years old with Wiskott-Aldrich syndrome, due to receive a stem cell transplant.

Many counts were recorded for this clonotype. The chain links TRBV20-1 to TRBJ1-1; no clear D. V was cut by 3 bases and J by 0 bases, with 8 bases left in between. Per the germline V gene, CDR1 is DFQATT and CDR2 is SNEGSKA (reference sequence). The CDR3 runs to 13 residues. The CDR3 sequence: CSASGNMNTEAFF. The CDR3 bases are TGCAGTGCTAGTGGCAACATGAACACTGAAGCTTTCTTT.

The chain links TRBV12-3 or TRBV12-4 to TRBJ1-2, with 7 bases aligning to TRBD1. The CDR3 is made up of 15 amino acids. V was clipped by 3 bases and J by 5 bases; unmatched bases: 9. The CDR3 reads CASSFRQGLLYGYTF. For the CDR3, the DNA is TGTGCCAGCAGTTTTCGACAGGGACTGCTGTATGGCTACACCTTC.

The chain uses TRBV28 and TRBJ1-1, with D hard to call. The V gene lost 5 bases and the J gene lost 6 bases, with 13 bases spanning the gap. The CDR3 runs to 13 residues. Germline CDR1 MDHEN, CDR2 SYDVKM. Written as DNA, the CDR3 is TGTGCCAGCAGTGCGATAAGTAACCCTGAAGCTTTCTTT. Translated, it gives CASSAISNPEAFF.

The chain couples TRBV20-1 to TRBJ2-1; D is possibly TRBD1 or TRBD2 (5 bases each). Germline values: CDR1 DFQATT, CDR2 SNEGSKA (reference sequence). V lost 5 bases and J 0 bases, leaving 14 bases between the germline ends. This CDR3 is built from 15 residues. The CDR3 region has the DNA TGCAGTGCTGGGGGACCTTCTAGCTCCTACAATGAGCAGTTCTTC. Residues: CSAGGPSSSYNEQFF.

There are a few counts of this clonotype. The chain is built from TRBV10-3 and TRBJ2-1; D unresolved. Germline values: CDR1 ENHRY, CDR2 SYGVKD. V was pared by 4 bases and J by 8 bases, with 12 bases between. The CDR3 has 13 amino acids. The CDR3 sequence: CAISGNSNDEQFF. The CDR3 DNA is TGTGCCATCAGTGGTAACAGTAACGATGAGCAGTTCTTC.

The rearrangement uses TRBV4-2 and TRBJ2-7; D call uncertain. Per germline, CDR1 LGHNA and CDR2 YNFKEQ. V was pared by 1 base and J by 3 bases, with 7 bases between. The CDR3 runs 13 residues. CDR3 DNA: TGTGCCAGCAGCCAAGCCCGGTACTACGAGCAGTACTTC. It translates to CASSQARYYEQYF.

The V and J genes are TRBV6-1 and TRBJ2-4; D call uncertain. CDR1 MNHNS and CDR2 SASEGT come from the germline V gene. Trimming removed 6 bases at V and 0 bases at J, with 18 bases between. CDR3 size: 17 residues. The CDR3 protein is CASSRILSSLAKNIQYF. Written as DNA, the CDR3 is TGTGCCAGCAGCAGAATCTTGAGCAGTCTAGCCAAAAACATTCAGTACTTC.

This clonotype was counted only a few times. The chain employs TRBV20-1 and TRBJ1-5, with D hard to call. CDR1 and CDR2 from the germline V gene are DFQATT and SNEGSKA (reference sequence). V lost 2 bases and J 1 base, leaving 3 bases between the germline ends. The length of the CDR3 is 12 residues. CDR3 region: CSARRSNQPQHF. The CDR3 nucleotides read TGCAGTGCTAGACGAAGCAATCAGCCCCAGCATTTT.

This clonotype appeared a few times. The gene calls are TRBV3-1 and TRBJ2-1, with D possibly being TRBD1 (5 bases). V was cut by 1 base and J by 5 bases, with 15 bases left in between. The CDR3 is 16 amino acids. Germline V CDR1 and CDR2: LGHDT, YNNKEL (reference sequence). DNA of the CDR3: TGTGCCAGCAGCCAAGGCGTGAGACGACAGAACAATGAGCAGTTCTTC. Amino acid sequence: CASSQGVRRQNNEQFF.

This clonotype showed up just once. The chain has TRBV4-2 and TRBJ2-7; 12 bases are a match to TRBD1. Germline V gene data show CDR1 as LGHNA and CDR2 as YNFKEQ. The V and J ends lost 2 bases and 5 bases, in that order; junction bases with no gene match: 7. The CDR3 has 16 amino acids. In nucleotides, the CDR3 is TGTGCCAGCAGCCAAACTCCGGGACAGGGGGCTAACGAGCAGTACTTC. This gives the protein CASSQTPGQGANEQYF.

The chain joins TRBV24-1 to TRBJ2-3, with TRBD2 matching over 12 bases. CDR1 is KGHDR and CDR2 is SFDVKD in the germline V gene. The V gene end was trimmed by 3 bases and the J gene end by 0 bases; junction bases not matched to a gene: 3. CDR3 length: 17 amino acids. The CDR3 spells CATSDPGTSGSTDTQYF. The CDR3 nucleotides are TGTGCCACCAGTGATCCGGGGACTAGCGGGAGCACAGATACGCAGTATTTT.

The chain couples TRBV4-2 to TRBJ2-2, with TRBD2 identical over 12 bases. The trim removed 6 bases at V and 4 bases at J, leaving 12 bases unmatched. The CDR3 is 18 amino acids. Germline V gene sequence: CDR1 LGHNA, CDR2 YNFKEQ. This CDR3 is CASRNKPSGRAGTGELFF. The CDR3 nucleotides read TGTGCCAGCAGAAACAAACCTAGCGGGAGGGCCGGCACCGGGGAGCTGTTTTTT.

This clonotype was detected only a few times. V usage is TRBV29-1 and J usage is TRBJ1-2, with 8 bases identical to TRBD1. The CDR3 contains 13 residues. V was clipped by 6 bases and J by 4 bases; unmatched bases: 7. Germline V gives CDR1 SQVTM, CDR2 ANQGSEA. CDR3 sequence (DNA): TGCAGCGTCGGACAGGGTAGAGGCTATGGCTACACCTTC. Translating gives CSVGQGRGYGYTF.

This clonotype was seen a few times. The V and J genes are TRBV5-1 and TRBJ1-5; 8 nucleotides match TRBD1. This CDR3 spans 19 amino acids. Germline loops: CDR1 SGHRS, CDR2 YFSETQ. V lost 4 bases to trimming and J lost 0 bases; unmatched junction nucleotides: 15. The CDR3: CASSPSWDRYPDSNQPQHF. The CDR3, as DNA: TGCGCCAGCAGCCCCTCGTGGGACAGGTATCCCGATAGCAATCAGCCCCAGCATTTT.

The genes are TRBV11-2 and TRBJ2-1; 9 nucleotides align to TRBD2. Germline CDR1 is SGHAT and CDR2 is FQNNGV. V lost 5 bases, J lost 6 bases, and 17 bases stayed unmatched. This CDR3 has 18 amino acids. The CDR3 protein is CASSEWTSVLKNFNEQFF. The CDR3 DNA follows: TGTGCCAGCAGCGAATGGACTAGCGTCCTAAAAAATTTCAATGAGCAGTTCTTC.

This clonotype was seen just once. The chain is built from TRBV19 and TRBJ2-7; TRBD2 matches at 7 bases. This CDR3 contains 14 residues. Germline lookup yields CDR1 LNHDA and CDR2 SQIVND (reference sequence). After removal of 3 bases from V and 6 bases from J, the junction contained 8 bases not matched to a gene. CDR3: CASSMRGSFGEQYF. As DNA, the CDR3 is TGTGCCAGTAGTATGCGGGGGAGCTTCGGCGAGCAGTACTTC.

The V gene is TRBV30, the J gene TRBJ2-3; D gene uncertain. In germline, CDR1 is GTSNPN, CDR2 SVGIG (reference sequence). The CDR3 covers 11 residues. Trimming pared 1 base from V and 6 bases from J, leaving 5 bases between. The CDR3 sequence is CAWSAADTQYF. CDR3 nucleotides: TGTGCCTGGAGTGCTGCCGATACGCAGTATTTT.

This chain connects TRBV2 to TRBJ2-5, with no clear D. CDR1 is SNHLY and CDR2 is FYNNEI in the germline V gene. V shed 8 bases and J shed 4 bases, with 14 bases lying between them. The CDR3 consists of 13 residues. The CDR3 sequence is CASGMPRRETQYF. Written as DNA, the CDR3 is TGTGCCAGCGGAATGCCGCGTCGAGAGACCCAGTACTTC.

This chain links TRBV29-1 with TRBJ2-7; 8 positions agree with TRBD2. The CDR3 is 11 amino acids. In germline, CDR1 is SQVTM, CDR2 ANQGSEA. V was pared by 7 bases and J by 5 bases, with 4 bases of the junction left unmatched. The CDR3 coding sequence is TGCAGCGCTGGTAGCGGGAACGAGCAGTACTTC. Its translation: CSAGSGNEQYF.

The chain combines TRBV5-1 with TRBJ2-1; 7 nucleotides align to TRBD1. The CDR3 has 15 amino acids. J lost 5 bases, V lost 2 bases, and 7 bases had no gene match. CDR1 is SGHRS and CDR2 is YFSETQ in the germline V gene. The CDR3 sequence is CASSLIGGRDNEQFF. In DNA form, the CDR3 reads TGCGCCAGCAGCTTAATAGGGGGCCGCGACAATGAGCAGTTCTTC.

This clonotype occurred a few times. CDR3 region: CASSLVRGGLITNEKLFF. CDR3 nucleotides: TGTGCCAGCAGCTTAGTTAGGGGGGGGCTAATTACTAATGAAAAACTGTTTTTT. The V gene is TRBV11-2, the J gene TRBJ1-4; tentatively, D is TRBD1 (6 bases). CDR1 is SGHAT and CDR2 is FQNNGV in the germline V gene. The CDR3 is 18 residues long. Trimming removed 1 base at V and 2 bases at J, with 17 bases between.

This sequence joins TRBV29-1 and TRBJ2-2, with TRBD2 identical over 11 bases. The trim removed 4 bases at V and 1 base at J, leaving 5 bases unmatched. Germline V gene sequence: CDR1 SQVTM, CDR2 ANQGSEA. This CDR3 is 16 amino acids long. The CDR3 DNA reads as TGCAGCGTTGGGGCTAGCGGGAGGAAGAACACCGGGGAGCTGTTTTTT. Translating it yields CSVGASGRKNTGELFF.

This clonotype was counted a few times. V and J are TRBV5-1 and TRBJ2-5, with D unresolved. The germline V gene has CDR1 SGHRS and CDR2 YFSETQ. This CDR3 comprises 14 residues. The germline V and J ends were trimmed by 5 bases and 7 bases, with 18 bases remaining between them. The CDR3 nucleotides read TGCGCCAGCAGGAAAGAACTAACCAGAGGGACCCAGTACTTC. Its protein is CASRKELTRGTQYF.